This record looks at one TCR beta chain sequence and its context. TCRdb reanalyzed the 5' RACE reads, giving one entry per CDR3 protein sequence and no DNA. This sample's table has just under 150,000 distinct CDR3 sequences. This entry is derived from a study of T cells expressing NK-cell markers. As for the study in general: It was sorted CD3+CD56-NKG2C+, CD3+CD56+NKG2C- and CD3+CD56+NKG2C+ T cells that provided the TCR beta repertoires.

Germline CDR1 is SEHNR and CDR2 is FQNEAQ (reference sequence). The CDR3 consists of 15 residues. Sequenced material: blood T cells: a sorted CD56 or NKG2C T cell subset, CD4+ or CD8+ T cells, or bulk PBMC T cells (not recorded which). This clonotype was obtained from a man in his late teens or twenties in good health. The chain carries TRBV7-9 and TRBJ2-5; the TCRdb D gene call, TRBD1, has no DNA to confirm it. The CDR3 sequence: CASSQRQGWEETQYF. Combining the CDR3 with reference TRBV7-9 and TRBJ2-5 gives the whole variable domain DTGVSQNPRHKITKRGQNVTFRCDPISEHNRLYWYRQTLGQGPEFLTYFQNEAQLEKSRLLSDRFSAERPKGSFSTLEIQRTEQGDSAMYLCASSQRQGWEETQYFGPGTRLLVL.